The T cell receptor beta chain under discussion was sequenced for a study of T cells in Graves' hyperthyroidism and ophthalmopathy. Pregnant or lactating patients were excluded, as were those with uncontrolled infection or other autoimmune disease. RNA transcripts gave rise to amplified TCR beta CDR3 regions. HTBI primers drove first-round RT-PCR of the TCR CDR3. TCRdb called the multiplex PCR reads again in MiXCR, with one record for every CDR3 protein. This sample has roughly 630,000 distinct CDR3 sequences, with approximately 15% found just once. The TCR comes from a woman in her twenties or thirties with Graves' hyperthyroidism. The specimen sequenced was blood.

The CDR3 nucleotides read TGCGCCAGCAGCTTGGCCAGCCTGAACACTGAAGCTTTCTTT. It is translated as CASSLASLNTEAFF. V is TRBV5-1 and J is TRBJ1-1; D unresolved. V lost 0 bases, J lost 0 bases, and 6 bases lay in between. The CDR3 loop spans 14 amino acids. Germline V CDR1 and CDR2: SGHRS, YFSETQ. Complete variable domain (other parts from reference TRBV5-1 and TRBJ1-1): KAGVTQTPRYLIKTRGQQVTLSCSPISGHRSVSWYQQTPGQGLQFLFEYFSETQRNKGNFPGRFSGRQFSNSRSEMNVSTLELGDSALYLCASSLASLNTEAFFGQGTRLTVV.